This T cell receptor (beta chain) was profiled in a study of shared clonotypes between healthy human individuals. The wider study: For every donor, three CD4 naive, three CD4 memory, two CD8 naive and one CD8 memory plates were used. Study-level results: The study found about 5% of naive CD4 clonotypes shared across a few donors.

Germline CDR1 is MGHRA and CDR2 is YSYEKL. The CDR3 extends over 13 amino acids. J gave up 4 bases and V 3 bases, and 0 bases lay outside the gene matches. Here immunoSEQ multiplex PCR was the method, and the copy in TCRdb shows in-frame clones only, minus some. This sample has about 2.3 million clones, with 80% to 95% found just once. Comment on this clone: The antigen remains undetermined. Other DNA sequences in the same sample also yield this CDR3.

The sample was naive CD4+ T cells from PBMCs. Subset: CD45RA+ positively selected. The chain is built from TRBV4-1 and TRBJ1-2, with TRBD1 matching over 9 bases. This TCR derives from a young man in good health. Some clones in this sample may be carry-over from other donors' samples. CDR3 region: CASSQGQGYGYTF. In DNA form, the CDR3 reads TGCGCCAGCAGCCAGGGACAGGGCTATGGCTACACCTTC.